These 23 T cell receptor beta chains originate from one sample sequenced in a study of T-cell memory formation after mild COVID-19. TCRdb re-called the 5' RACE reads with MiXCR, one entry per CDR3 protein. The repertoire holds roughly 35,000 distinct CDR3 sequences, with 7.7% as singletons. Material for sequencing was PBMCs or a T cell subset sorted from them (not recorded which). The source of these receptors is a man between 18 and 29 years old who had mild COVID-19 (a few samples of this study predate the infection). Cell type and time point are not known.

CDR3 amino acids: CASSLAGSGTQYV. The CDR3 coding sequence is TGTGCCAGCAGCTTAGCCGGGTCCGGGACGCAGTACGTC. The rearrangement joins TRBV7-9 to TRBJ2-7; D assignment may be TRBD1 or TRBD2 (5 bases each). V was pared by 0 bases and J by 9 bases, with 12 bases between. This CDR3 region has 13 residues. In germline, CDR1 is SEHNR, CDR2 FQNEAQ (reference sequence).

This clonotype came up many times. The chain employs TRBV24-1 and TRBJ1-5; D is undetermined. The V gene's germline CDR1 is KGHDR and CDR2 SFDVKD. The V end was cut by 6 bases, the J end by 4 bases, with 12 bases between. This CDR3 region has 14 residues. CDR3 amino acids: CATSHRLGNQPQHF. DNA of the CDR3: TGTGCCACCAGTCATCGCCTGGGTAATCAGCCCCAGCATTTT.

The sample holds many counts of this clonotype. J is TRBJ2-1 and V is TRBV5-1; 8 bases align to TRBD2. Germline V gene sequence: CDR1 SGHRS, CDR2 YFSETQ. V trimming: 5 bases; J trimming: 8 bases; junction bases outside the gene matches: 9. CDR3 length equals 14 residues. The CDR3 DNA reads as TGCGCCAGCAGTGGCGGGGGGCCGGGGGATGAGCAGTTCTTC. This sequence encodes CASSGGGPGDEQFF.

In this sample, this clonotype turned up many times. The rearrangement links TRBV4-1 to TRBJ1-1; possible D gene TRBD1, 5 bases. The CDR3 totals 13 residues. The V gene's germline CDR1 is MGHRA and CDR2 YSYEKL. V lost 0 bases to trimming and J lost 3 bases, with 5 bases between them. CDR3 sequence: CASSQDRDTEAFF. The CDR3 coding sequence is TGCGCCAGCAGCCAAGACAGGGACACTGAAGCTTTCTTT.

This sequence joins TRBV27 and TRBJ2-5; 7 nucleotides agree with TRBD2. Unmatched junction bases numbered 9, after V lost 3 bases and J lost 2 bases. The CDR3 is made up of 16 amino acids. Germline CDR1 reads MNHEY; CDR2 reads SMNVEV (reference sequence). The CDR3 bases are TGTGCCAGCAGTTTTTTTTCAGGGAGGGGTCAAGAGACCCAGTACTTC. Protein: CASSFFSGRGQETQYF.

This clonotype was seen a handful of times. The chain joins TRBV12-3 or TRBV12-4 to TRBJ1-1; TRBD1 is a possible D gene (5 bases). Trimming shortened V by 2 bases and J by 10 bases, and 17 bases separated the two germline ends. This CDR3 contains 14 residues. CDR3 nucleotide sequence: TGTGCCAGCAGTTTAAGGGCTTCGGGACGGGGAGCTTTCTTT. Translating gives CASSLRASGRGAFF.

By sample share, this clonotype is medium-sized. CDR3 bases: TGCGCCAGCAGCTTGATGGACAGGGGAACAGATACGCAGTATTTT. Encoded protein: CASSLMDRGTDTQYF. The rearrangement joins TRBV5-1 to TRBJ2-3; 9 nucleotides align to TRBD1. Germline V gene sequence: CDR1 SGHRS, CDR2 YFSETQ. The junction had 3 bases not matched to a gene; V was cut back by 1 base and J by 3 bases. This CDR3 is 15 amino acids long.

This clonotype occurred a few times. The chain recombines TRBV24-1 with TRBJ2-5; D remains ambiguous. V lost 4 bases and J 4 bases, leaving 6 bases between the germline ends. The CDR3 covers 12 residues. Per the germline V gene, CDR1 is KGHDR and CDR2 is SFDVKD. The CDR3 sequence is CATSDRGETQYF. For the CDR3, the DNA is TGTGCCACCAGTGACCGCGGAGAGACCCAGTACTTC.

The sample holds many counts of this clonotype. This CDR3 is CSVPPLAALETQYF. DNA of the CDR3: TGCAGTGTTCCGCCACTCGCGGCCCTAGAGACCCAGTACTTC. The chain joins TRBV20-1 to TRBJ2-5; D remains unclear. Germline V gene data show CDR1 as DFQATT and CDR2 as SNEGSKA (reference sequence). CDR3 length: 14 residues. V was pared by 7 bases and J by 4 bases, with 19 bases between.

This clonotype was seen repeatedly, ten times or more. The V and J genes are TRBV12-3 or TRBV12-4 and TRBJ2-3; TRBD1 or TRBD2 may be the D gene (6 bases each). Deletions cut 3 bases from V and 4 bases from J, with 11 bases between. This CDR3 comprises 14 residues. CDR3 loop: CASSFGGLADTQYF. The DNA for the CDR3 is TGTGCCAGCAGTTTCGGGGGCTTGGCAGATACGCAGTATTTT.

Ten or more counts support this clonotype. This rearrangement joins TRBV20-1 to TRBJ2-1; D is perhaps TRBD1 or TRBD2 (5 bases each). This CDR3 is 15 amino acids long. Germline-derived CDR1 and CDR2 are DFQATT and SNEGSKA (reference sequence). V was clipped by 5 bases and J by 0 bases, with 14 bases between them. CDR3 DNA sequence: TGCAGTGCTTATCCTCCGGGACGCTCCTACAATGAGCAGTTCTTC. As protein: CSAYPPGRSYNEQFF.

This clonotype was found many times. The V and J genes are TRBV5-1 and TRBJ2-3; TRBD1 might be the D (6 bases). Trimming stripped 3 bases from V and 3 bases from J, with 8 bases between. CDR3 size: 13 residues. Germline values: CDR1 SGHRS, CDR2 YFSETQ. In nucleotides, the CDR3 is TGCGCCAGCAGCTGGGACACAACAGATACGCAGTATTTT. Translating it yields CASSWDTTDTQYF.

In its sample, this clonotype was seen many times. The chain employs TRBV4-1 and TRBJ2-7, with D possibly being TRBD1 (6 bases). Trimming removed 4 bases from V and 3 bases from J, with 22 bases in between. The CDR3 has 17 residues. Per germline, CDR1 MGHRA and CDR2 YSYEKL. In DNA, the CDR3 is TGCGCCAGCAGCCTGGTGGTGTTACAGGGAACTCGCTACGAGCAGTACTTC. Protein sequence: CASSLVVLQGTRYEQYF.

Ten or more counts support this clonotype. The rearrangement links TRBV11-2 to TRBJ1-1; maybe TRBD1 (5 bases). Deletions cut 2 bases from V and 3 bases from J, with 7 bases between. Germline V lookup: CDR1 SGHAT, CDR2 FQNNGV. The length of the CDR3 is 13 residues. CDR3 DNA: TGTGCCAGCAGCTTAACCAGGGACACTGAAGCTTTCTTT. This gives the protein CASSLTRDTEAFF.

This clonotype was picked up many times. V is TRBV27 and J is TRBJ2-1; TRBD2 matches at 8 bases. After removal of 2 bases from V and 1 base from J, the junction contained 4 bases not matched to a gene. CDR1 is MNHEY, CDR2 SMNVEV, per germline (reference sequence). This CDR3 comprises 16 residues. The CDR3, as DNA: TGTGCCAGCAGTTTACGGCGGGGGGATTCCTACAATGAGCAGTTCTTC. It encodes CASSLRRGDSYNEQFF.

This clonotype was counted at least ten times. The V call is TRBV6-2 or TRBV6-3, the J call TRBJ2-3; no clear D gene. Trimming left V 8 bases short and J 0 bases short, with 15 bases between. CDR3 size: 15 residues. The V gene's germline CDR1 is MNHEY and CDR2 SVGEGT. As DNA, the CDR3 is TGTGCCAGCGGCTACGGCCAAACAAGCACAGATACGCAGTATTTT. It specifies CASGYGQTSTDTQYF.

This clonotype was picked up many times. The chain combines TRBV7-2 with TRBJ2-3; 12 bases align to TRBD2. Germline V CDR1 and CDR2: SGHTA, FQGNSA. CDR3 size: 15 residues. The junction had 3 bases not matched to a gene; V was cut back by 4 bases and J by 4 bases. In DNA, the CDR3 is TGTGCCAGCAGCTCTAGCGGGGGGGGAGCAGATACGCAGTATTTT. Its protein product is CASSSSGGGADTQYF.

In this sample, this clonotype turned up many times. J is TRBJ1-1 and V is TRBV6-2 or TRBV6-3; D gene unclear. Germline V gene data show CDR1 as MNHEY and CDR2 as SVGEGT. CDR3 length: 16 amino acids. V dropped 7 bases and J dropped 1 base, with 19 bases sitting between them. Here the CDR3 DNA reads TGTGCCAGCACCGCAAGGAAAAGGTACACGAACACTGAAGCTTTCTTT. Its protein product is CASTARKRYTNTEAFF.

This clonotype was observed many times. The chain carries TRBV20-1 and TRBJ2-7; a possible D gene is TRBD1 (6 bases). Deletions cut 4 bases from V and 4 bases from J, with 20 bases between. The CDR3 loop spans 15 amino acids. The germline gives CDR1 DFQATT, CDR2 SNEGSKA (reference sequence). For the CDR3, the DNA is TGCAGTGCTACCGCCGGGACATCGAACCATTACGAGCAGTACGTC. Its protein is CSATAGTSNHYEQYV.

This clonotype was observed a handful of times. CDR3 loop: CATSRDRKDNQPQHF. The CDR3 DNA reads TGTGCCACCAGCAGAGACAGGAAAGACAATCAGCCCCAGCATTTT. The chain uses TRBV15 and TRBJ1-5, with D unresolved. Germline loops: CDR1 LNHNV, CDR2 YYDKDF (reference sequence). The CDR3 spans 15 residues. With 0 bases removed from V and 3 bases from J, the gap between germline ends came to 9 bases. Variable domain in full (rest from reference TRBV15 and TRBJ1-5): DAMVIQNPRYQVTQFGKPVTLSCSQTLNHNVMYWYQQKSSQAPKLLFHYYDKDFNNEADTPDNFQSRRPNTSFCFLDIRSPGLGDTAMYLCATSRDRKDNQPQHFGDGTRLSIL.

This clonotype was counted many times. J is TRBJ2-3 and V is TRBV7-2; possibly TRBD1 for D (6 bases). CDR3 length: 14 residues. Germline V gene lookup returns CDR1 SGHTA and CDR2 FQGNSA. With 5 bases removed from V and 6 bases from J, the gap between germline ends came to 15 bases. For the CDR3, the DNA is TGTGCCAGCAGCCAGGACAGTCCCGCGGATACGCAGTATTTT. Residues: CASSQDSPADTQYF.

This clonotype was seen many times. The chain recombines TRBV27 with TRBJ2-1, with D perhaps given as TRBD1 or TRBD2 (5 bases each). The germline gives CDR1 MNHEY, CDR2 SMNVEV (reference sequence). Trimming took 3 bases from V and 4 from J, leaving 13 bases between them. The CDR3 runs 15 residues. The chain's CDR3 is CASSFGTGPYNEQFF. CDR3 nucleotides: TGTGCCAGCAGTTTCGGGACGGGGCCTTACAATGAGCAGTTCTTC.

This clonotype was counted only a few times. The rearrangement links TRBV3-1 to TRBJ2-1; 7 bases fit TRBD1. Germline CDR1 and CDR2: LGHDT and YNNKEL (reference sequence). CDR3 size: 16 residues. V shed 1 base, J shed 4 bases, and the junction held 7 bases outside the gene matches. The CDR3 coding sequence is TGTGCCAGCAGCCAAGCGCGAGACAGGGTTTACAATGAGCAGTTCTTC. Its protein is CASSQARDRVYNEQFF.